The clone carrying this T cell receptor delta chain has only a few counts. Its antigen is still unknown. This entry comes from a study of gammadelta T cells in human blood. Study-wide results and caveats: Right after birth, innate γδ T cells reportedly expanded polyclonally after microbial exposure.

Germline CDR1 reads GEAIGNYY; CDR2 reads EKD. Deletions cut 1 base from V and 0 bases from J, with 17 bases between. This CDR3 is built from 17 residues. TCRdb reanalyzed the RT-PCR reads using CATT. The sample lists over a thousand delta-chain clones, 48% seen once, with about a fifth in the top ten. V gene TRDV2 combines with J gene TRDJ1, with D possibly TRDD3 on 5 matching bases. This TCR was sampled from a human donor. Sequenced material: Vgamma9Vdelta2 gamma-delta T cells from adult blood. In DNA, the CDR3 is TGTGCCTGTGACACGGTGGTTCACGCGGGGAACACCGATAAACTCATCTTT. It encodes CACDTVVHAGNTDKLIF.